The clone carrying this T cell receptor beta chain was seen a handful of times. Its specificity is not known. One entry per CDR3 protein results from TCRdb running MiXCR on the RT-PCR reads. The sample includes more than 200,000 distinct CDR3 sequences, 9% to 15% of them seen just once. V lost 4 bases to trimming and J lost 2 bases, with 15 bases between them. The CDR3 loop spans 15 amino acids. In germline, CDR1 is SGHDT, CDR2 YYEEEE. The entry originates in a study of response to subunit inactivated influenza vaccine. Overall study findings and caveats: The authors put forward the suggestion that each seasonal influenza vaccination may bring in only a limited number of new T cells.

The chain employs TRBV5-6 and TRBJ2-5, with a tentative D call TRBD2 (5 bases). The sequence was collected from a man aged 50-60 years who received an inactivated influenza vaccine. Source: non-naive T cells sorted from PBMCs, taken approximately 15 days before vaccination. CDR3 amino acids: CASSPEASPQETQYF. The CDR3 coding sequence is TGTGCCAGCAGCCCCGAGGCTAGCCCTCAAGAGACCCAGTACTTC.